This entry lists 3 T cell receptor beta chains sequenced from one sample in a study of blood T cells in healthy people across ages. A second PCR, run for roughly 6 to 11 cycles, used a sample-barcoded 5' primer plus a J-beta primer mix. TCRdb analysed the 5' RACE reads with MiXCR anew, one entry per CDR3 protein. The sample shows around 650,000 distinct CDR3 sequences, 32% of them seen only once. Sequenced material: blood. These receptors all come from a woman of 80 years or more in good health.

This clonotype came up many times. CDR3 in amino acids: CASRALLAEYTDTQYF. CDR3 sequence (DNA): TGTGCCAGCAGGGCCTTATTAGCGGAATACACAGATACGCAGTATTTT. V is TRBV2 and J is TRBJ2-3; TRBD2 might be the D (6 bases). The CDR3 length is 16 residues. The ends were cut back, 6 bases at V and 2 bases at J, with 18 bases in the middle. The germline CDR1 and CDR2 sequences are SNHLY and FYNNEI.

The chain is built from TRBV7-2 and TRBJ1-1; D remains ambiguous. Trimming cost V 5 bases and J 2 bases, with 12 bases left between them. CDR1 and CDR2 (germline): SGHTA, FQGNSA. The CDR3 runs 14 residues. CDR3: CTSSPRRVNTEAFF. CDR3 coding DNA: TGTACCAGCAGCCCTCGGCGGGTAAACACTGAAGCTTTCTTT.

In its sample, this clonotype was seen many times. The gene calls are TRBV30 and TRBJ1-1; weak D call: TRBD1 (5 bases). This CDR3 region has 13 residues. V shed 4 bases and J shed 4 bases, with 13 bases lying between them. Germline CDR1 GTSNPN, CDR2 SVGIG (reference sequence). CDR3 nucleotides: TGTGCCTGGACCCGGGGCGGTGGCACTGAAGCTTTCTTT. Protein sequence: CAWTRGGGTEAFF.